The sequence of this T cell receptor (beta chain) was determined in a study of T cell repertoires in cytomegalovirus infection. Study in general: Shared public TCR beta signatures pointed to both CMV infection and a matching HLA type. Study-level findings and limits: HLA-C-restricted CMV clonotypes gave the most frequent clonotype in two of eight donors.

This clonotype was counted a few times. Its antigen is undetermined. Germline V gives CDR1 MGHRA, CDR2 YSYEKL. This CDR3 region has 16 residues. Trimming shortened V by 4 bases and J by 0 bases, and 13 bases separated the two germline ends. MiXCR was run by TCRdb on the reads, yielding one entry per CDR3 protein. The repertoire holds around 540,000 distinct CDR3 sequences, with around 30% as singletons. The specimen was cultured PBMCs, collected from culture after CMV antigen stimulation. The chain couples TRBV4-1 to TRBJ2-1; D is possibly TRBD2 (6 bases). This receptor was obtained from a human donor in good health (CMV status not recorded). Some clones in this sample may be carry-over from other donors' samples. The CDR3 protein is CASSPIAAASYNEQFF. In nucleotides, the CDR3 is TGCGCCAGCAGCCCCATAGCGGCAGCCTCCTACAATGAGCAGTTCTTC.